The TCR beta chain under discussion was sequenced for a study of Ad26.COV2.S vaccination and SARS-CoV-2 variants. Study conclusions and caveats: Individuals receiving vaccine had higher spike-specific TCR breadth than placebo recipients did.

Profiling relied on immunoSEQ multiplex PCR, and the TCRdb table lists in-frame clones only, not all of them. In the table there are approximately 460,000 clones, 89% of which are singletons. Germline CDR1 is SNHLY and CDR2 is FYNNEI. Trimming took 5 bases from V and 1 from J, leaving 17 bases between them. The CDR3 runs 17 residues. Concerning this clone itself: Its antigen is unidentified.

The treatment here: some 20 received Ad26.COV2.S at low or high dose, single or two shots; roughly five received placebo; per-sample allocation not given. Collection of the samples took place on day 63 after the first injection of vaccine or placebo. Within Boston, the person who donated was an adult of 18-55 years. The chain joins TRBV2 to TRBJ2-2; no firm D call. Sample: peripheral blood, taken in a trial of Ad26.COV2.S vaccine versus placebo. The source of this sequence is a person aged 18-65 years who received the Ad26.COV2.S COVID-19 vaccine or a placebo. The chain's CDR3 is CASSWWQEKWNTGELFF. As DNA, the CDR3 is TGTGCCAGCAGTTGGTGGCAGGAGAAATGGAACACCGGGGAGCTGTTTTTT. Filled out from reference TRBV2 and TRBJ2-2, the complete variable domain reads EPEVTQTPSHQVTQMGQEVILRCVPISNHLYFYWYRQILGQKVEFLVSFYNNEISEKSEIFDDQFSVERPDGSNFTLKIRSTKLEDSAMYFCASSWWQEKWNTGELFFGEGSRLTVL.